These 13 T cell receptor beta chains came from one sample sequenced in a study of CD8+ T cells in alopecia areata. cDNA serving as the sequencing template came from extracted, reverse transcribed RNA. Profiled with immunoSEQ multiplex PCR; TCRdb holds only in-frame clones, not every one. Of 120,000 to 150,000 clones in the sample, more than 45% were seen once. The specimen sequenced was CD4+ T cells sorted from blood. The receptors originated from a human donor with alopecia areata.

This clone was picked up one time. The chain links TRBV9 to TRBJ2-7, with TRBD1 as a possible D gene (6 bases). Germline V CDR1 and CDR2: SGDLS, YYNGEE. This CDR3 comprises 14 residues. V was cut by 5 bases and J by 6 bases, with 18 bases left in between. In DNA, the CDR3 is TGTGCCAGCAGACGGACAGCTAGCTTTGGCGAGCAGTACTTC. Its translation is CASRRTASFGEQYF.

This clone has a handful of counts. The chain carries TRBV7-2 and TRBJ1-1; D remains ambiguous. The CDR3 sequence is 14 residues long. Trimming removed 7 bases from V and 5 bases from J, with 17 bases in between. Germline CDR1 reads SGHTA; CDR2 reads FQGNSA. CDR3 sequence (DNA): TGTGCCAGCACCATAGGGTTAATGGGAACTGAAGCTTTCTTT. Its translation is CASTIGLMGTEAFF.

The genes are TRBV7-2 and TRBJ1-5, with D possibly matching TRBD1 (6 bases). Trimming took 5 bases from V and 2 from J, leaving 10 bases between them. The CDR3 runs to 14 residues. Per germline, CDR1 SGHTA and CDR2 FQGNSA. This CDR3 is CASSPRTGNQPQHF. The DNA of the CDR3 is TGTGCCAGCAGCCCACGGACAGGCAATCAGCCCCAGCATTTT.

The genes are TRBV29-1 and TRBJ1-2; D unresolved. The V gene lost 4 bases and the J gene lost 7 bases, with 16 bases spanning the gap. Germline-derived CDR1 and CDR2 are SQVTM and ANQGSEA. The CDR3 is 13 residues long. The CDR3 DNA is TGCAGCGTTGGGTCAGACCTCTTAGGTGGCTACACCTTC. Protein: CSVGSDLLGGYTF.

This clone was detected a few times. V gene TRBV18 combines with J gene TRBJ2-7; the D call may be TRBD1 or TRBD2 (5 bases each). Germline V gene sequence: CDR1 KGHSH, CDR2 LQKENI. The CDR3 runs to 14 residues. V was pared by 2 bases and J by 6 bases, with 14 bases between. The CDR3, as DNA: TGTGCCAGCTCACCAACATACTCTGGGACCGAGCAGTACTTC. Translation gives CASSPTYSGTEQYF. The whole variable domain, remainder taken from reference TRBV18 and TRBJ2-7, is NAGVMQNPRHLVRRRGQEARLRCSPMKGHSHVYWYRQLPEEGLKFMVYLQKENIIDESGMPKERFSAEFPKEGPSILRIQQVVRGDSAAYFCASSPTYSGTEQYFGPGTRLTVT.

This clone was picked up a small number of times. The chain joins TRBV11-3 to TRBJ2-1, with TRBD2 matching over 12 bases. This CDR3 has 17 amino acids. Trimming cost V 1 base and J 7 bases; bases outside gene matches: 8. Per germline, CDR1 SGHNT and CDR2 YENEEA. The chain's CDR3 is CASSLGIFGTSGNEQFF. In nucleotides, the CDR3 is TGTGCCAGCAGCTTAGGGATTTTCGGGACTAGCGGGAATGAGCAGTTCTTC.

The rearrangement links TRBV5-1 to TRBJ2-7; possible D gene TRBD2, 7 bases. The V gene lost 7 bases and the J gene lost 1 base, with 15 bases spanning the gap. The CDR3 spans 14 residues. Germline values: CDR1 SGHRS, CDR2 YFSETQ. The CDR3 loop is CASHTGGASYEQYF. For the CDR3, the DNA is TGCGCCAGCCATACGGGGGGCGCATCCTACGAGCAGTACTTC.

This clone appeared a few times. This chain links TRBV2 with TRBJ2-5; D uncertain. This CDR3 spans 12 amino acids. The germline gives CDR1 SNHLY, CDR2 FYNNEI. V was trimmed by 2 bases and J by 5 bases, leaving 6 bases between them. CDR3 protein: CASSELGETQYF. The CDR3 region has the DNA TGTGCCAGCAGTGAACTCGGGGAGACCCAGTACTTC.

This rearrangement joins TRBV5-1 to TRBJ2-2; D remains unclear. The length of the CDR3 is 12 residues. Germline CDR1 reads SGHRS; CDR2 reads YFSETQ. V was trimmed by 0 bases and J by 5 bases, leaving 2 bases between them. The CDR3, as DNA: TGCGCCAGCAGCTTGGAGACCGGGGAGCTGTTTTTT. It is translated as CASSLETGELFF. Using reference TRBV5-1 and TRBJ2-2 for the parts outside the CDR3, the full variable domain is KAGVTQTPRYLIKTRGQQVTLSCSPISGHRSVSWYQQTPGQGLQFLFEYFSETQRNKGNFPGRFSGRQFSNSRSEMNVSTLELGDSALYLCASSLETGELFFGEGSRLTVL.

This clone was seen a handful of times. The chain combines TRBV29-1 with TRBJ2-1, with 7 bases lining up with TRBD2. Per the germline V gene, CDR1 is SQVTM and CDR2 is ANQGSEA. The CDR3 contains 15 residues. The ends lost 3 bases at V and 2 bases at J; junction bases unmatched: 7. The DNA for the CDR3 is TGCAGCGTTGAGTGGGCAGCGGGGACCTACAATGAGCAGTTCTTC. Its protein product is CSVEWAAGTYNEQFF.

The chain carries TRBV30 and TRBJ2-2; D uncertain. CDR3 length equals 11 residues. V was pared by 8 bases and J by 6 bases, with 10 bases between. Germline-derived CDR1 and CDR2 are GTSNPN and SVGIG (reference sequence). The chain's CDR3 is CAGNMAGELFF. CDR3 bases: TGTGCCGGCAATATGGCCGGGGAGCTGTTTTTT.

A few counts support this clone. Different DNA sequences within this sample yield the same CDR3. This rearrangement joins TRBV27 to TRBJ2-3; D is ambiguous. V lost 3 bases and J lost 2, with 6 bases in between. Germline CDR1 and CDR2: MNHEY and SMNVEV (reference sequence). The length of the CDR3 is 13 residues. In DNA, the CDR3 is TGTGCCAGCAGTTTGAGCTACACAGATACGCAGTATTTT. It translates to CASSLSYTDTQYF.

This clone showed up just a few times. This chain connects TRBV29-1 to TRBJ2-2; D not resolved. Germline assignment: CDR1 SQVTM and CDR2 ANQGSEA. The CDR3 totals 14 residues. Trimming cost V 4 bases and J 6 bases, with 15 bases left between them. CDR3 region: CSVGLVYSAGELFF. In nucleotides, the CDR3 is TGCAGCGTTGGGCTAGTTTACTCCGCCGGGGAGCTGTTTTTT.